The T cell receptor beta chain described here comes from a study of blood T cell repertoires in COVID-19 (dated by TCRdb to about 2020). For the wider study: Collaborator samples came from the United States, Italy and Spain and covered acute and convalescent phases of COVID-19. The material from the prospective study consisted of cDNA or gDNA derived from T cells, B-cell-depleted T cells, or PBMCs. Deeply sampled blood TCRbeta repertoires from subjects exposed to, actively infected with, or recovered from COVID-19 were included in the dataset. The repertoires were made available in a free public database intended to serve as a resource for research on the immune response to SARS-CoV-2. Samples came from the ongoing ImmuneRACE study (first 160 participants) plus 1,254 subjects from 6 global collaborators. The sample metadata nearly always contained a de-identified subject ID, COVID-19 status, age in years and sex. Where available, HLA class I and class II types were obtained from metadata supplied by the sample provider rather than from assay-based typing.

Overall study outcomes, separate from this receptor: Clinical and demographic metadata were provided uncurated, with the amount varying by source and participant.

This clone was detected once. Its cognate antigen has yet to be identified. It has no much larger one-base neighbor in the sample; base qualities were not kept. Participants in the prospective study were enrolled through a virtual design, were aged about 18 to 90 years, and lived in about two dozen United States geographic areas. In the prospective study, participants were assigned to cohorts based on the clinical history participants reported in a screening survey and a study questionnaire. Exposed participants were defined as having been in contact with someone with a PCR-confirmed or clinician-diagnosed COVID-19 case within 2 weeks of study entry. In the prospective study, mobile phlebotomists collected whole blood, serum and a nasopharyngeal or oropharyngeal swab from each participant. Over a roughly two-month period, participants in the prospective study had the option of providing additional blood draws and questionnaires. Blood samples from the prospective study were shipped frozen or at room temperature prior to DNA extraction.

The CDR3, from cysteine to phenylalanine, totals 15 residues. Only the CDR3 part of the read is kept: 45 bases, read in frame from the first base. V lost 4 bases and J lost 2 bases; the stretch between them is 14 bases long. CDR1 MGHRA and CDR2 YSYEKL are derived from the germline V gene. TCRbeta CDR3 regions were amplified from genomic DNA by means of the immunoSEQ Assay, a bias-controlled multiplex PCR. Regarding the original processing steps: The number of nucleated cells in each sample was estimated by amplification of reference gene primers within the assay. Sequence reads were collapsed and filtered to measure the absolute abundance of every unique TCRbeta CDR3 rearrangement. Productive Simpson clonality was computed per sample as the square root of Simpson's diversity index over productive rearrangements. TCRdb holds this immuneACCESS table with in-frame rearrangements only. Some clones are missing; in checked studies, unresolved V genes explain under half, and the rest has no known cause. The D gene and trimming were derived from the DNA, and the V and J assignments and clone size from that table. Within this sample are approximately 300,000 clones, with around 85% of them counted one time only. About 2% of the sample is in the top ten clones.

The chain employs TRBV4-1 and TRBJ2-5; a tentative D call is TRBD2 (5 bases match). This clonotype originated in a woman in her 30s who had been exposed to COVID-19. The sample consisted of PBMCs or T cells enriched from blood (not recorded which). For the CDR3, the sequence is CASSPFGTGQETQYF. The sequenced DNA: TGCGCCAGCAGCCCTTTCGGCACGGGGCAAGAGACCCAGTACTTC.